One and the same sample provided the 11 T cell receptor beta chains below, sequenced in a study of preoperative IRX-2 immunotherapy in early breast cancer. Described treatment: preoperative locoregional IRX-2 cytokine immunotherapy. The table came from immunoSEQ multiplex PCR; TCRdb's copy has only in-frame clones and leaves some out. The sample yields roughly 10,000 clones, over 80% seen once. Sequenced here: lymph node tissue, sampled before IRX-2 immunotherapy. These receptor sequences come from a human donor with breast cancer.

This chain connects TRBV12-2 to TRBJ2-7. TRBV12-2 corresponds to a pseudogene. CDR3 length equals 14 residues. The CDR3 region is CASSPGASSYEQYF. DNA of the CDR3: TGTGCTAGCTCTCCGGGGGCGAGCTCCTACGAGCAGTACTTC.

This chain links TRBV19 with TRBJ1-5, with 9 bases fitting TRBD1. This CDR3 spans 17 amino acids. Germline lookup yields CDR1 LNHDA and CDR2 SQIVND (reference sequence). V dropped 7 bases and J dropped 0; count of bases not matched to a gene: 10. DNA for the CDR3: TGTGCCAGTATTCAACAGGGGGCGAAACATAGCAATCAGCCCCAGCATTTT. Translated, it gives CASIQQGAKHSNQPQHF.

J is TRBJ1-1 and V is TRBV11-3; D is perhaps TRBD1 (6 bases). The CDR3 is made up of 14 amino acids. CDR1 is SGHNT and CDR2 is YENEEA in the germline V gene. V was shortened by 2 bases and J by 6 bases, with 13 bases between the two germline ends. CDR3 DNA sequence: TGTGCCAGCAGCTTACACAGGGACGGATCTGAAGCTTTCTTT. It specifies CASSLHRDGSEAFF.

The chain has TRBV10-1 and TRBJ2-5; D is possibly TRBD2 (6 bases). Germline-derived CDR1 and CDR2 are WNHNN and SYGVQD (reference sequence). The CDR3 consists of 12 residues. Trimming shortened V by 5 bases and J by 4 bases, and 8 bases separated the two germline ends. The CDR3 sequence is CASSKEGETQYF. The CDR3 nucleotides are TGCGCCAGCAGTAAGGAGGGAGAGACCCAGTACTTC.

The V and J genes are TRBV5-1 and TRBJ2-3; a possible D gene is TRBD1 (6 bases). Trimming cost V 9 bases and J 6 bases, with 23 bases left between them. The length of the CDR3 is 15 residues. CDR1 is SGHRS, CDR2 YFSETQ, per germline. The DNA for the CDR3 is TGCGCCACCATGCGGACAGTCGGTTTTGGCGATACGCAGTATTTT. Encoded protein: CATMRTVGFGDTQYF. The variable domain in full, with the rest retrieved from reference TRBV5-1 and TRBJ2-3, is KAGVTQTPRYLIKTRGQQVTLSCSPISGHRSVSWYQQTPGQGLQFLFEYFSETQRNKGNFPGRFSGRQFSNSRSEMNVSTLELGDSALYLCATMRTVGFGDTQYFGPGTRLTVL.

V is TRBV11-3 and J is TRBJ2-1; 9 bases fit TRBD2. J lost 11 bases, V lost 2 bases, and 7 bases had no gene match. This CDR3 spans 14 amino acids. The germline CDR1 and CDR2 sequences are SGHNT and YENEEA. The CDR3 bases are TGTGCCAGCAGCTTAAGGCGGGAGGGCTCTAAGCAGTTCTTC. Encoded protein: CASSLRREGSKQFF.

This chain joins TRBV15 and TRBJ2-7; D tentatively reads TRBD1 or TRBD2 (6 bases each). The CDR3 sequence is 14 residues long. The V end lost 6 bases, the J end lost 2 bases, and 14 bases lay between the germline ends. The germline CDR1 and CDR2 sequences are LNHNV and YYDKDF (reference sequence). CDR3 DNA: TGTGCCACCAGTAGGGGGGCCGGCCCCTACGAGCAGTACTTC. It yields the protein CATSRGAGPYEQYF.

This sequence joins TRBV11-3 and TRBJ1-3; perhaps TRBD1 as D (6 bases). Germline V CDR1 and CDR2: SGHNT, YENEEA. CDR3 length equals 16 residues. V shed 4 bases and J shed 7 bases, with 20 bases lying between them. The CDR3 DNA follows: TGTGCCAGCAGCTGGAGCAAGGGACAAATCGTCAACACCATATATTTT. As protein: CASSWSKGQIVNTIYF.

The chain has TRBV6-8 and TRBJ2-7; D remains ambiguous. CDR3 size: 16 residues. The V gene lost 4 bases and the J gene lost 2 bases, with 18 bases spanning the gap. Germline CDR1 reads MNHGY; CDR2 reads SAAAGT. The CDR3 DNA follows: TGTGCCAGCAGTTTTAACCCAAATAAGCCGCCCTACGAGCAGTACTTC. It specifies CASSFNPNKPPYEQYF.

The chain is built from TRBV11-3 and TRBJ2-1; 11 nucleotides align to TRBD2. Trimming took 2 bases from V and 9 from J; bases not matched to a gene: 3. Germline-derived CDR1 and CDR2 are SGHNT and YENEEA. The CDR3 totals 14 residues. The CDR3 loop reads CASSLTSGSFEQFF. The CDR3 nucleotides read TGTGCCAGCAGCTTAACTAGCGGGAGTTTTGAGCAGTTCTTC. The full variable domain, its missing parts supplied by reference TRBV11-3 and TRBJ2-1, is EAGVVQSPRYKIIEKKQPVAFWCNPISGHNTLYWYLQNLGQGPELLIRYENEEAVDDSQLPKDRFSAERLKGVDSTLKIQPAELGDSAVYLCASSLTSGSFEQFFGPGTRLTVL.

This clone has just a few counts. The rearrangement joins TRBV11-3 to TRBJ1-1, with a possible D match to TRBD1 (6 bases). The length of the CDR3 is 14 residues. Germline V gives CDR1 SGHNT, CDR2 YENEEA. V lost 3 bases, J lost 1 base, and 9 bases lay in between. Here the CDR3 DNA reads TGTGCCAGCAGCTTGGTACAGGGGAACACTGAAGCTTTCTTT. This translates into CASSLVQGNTEAFF.